This TCR beta chain was identified in a study of CD8 T cells in Susac syndrome. As for the study in general: Patients with Susac syndrome, at blood draw, were therapy-naive, on corticosteroids, or on intravenous immunoglobulin alone.

Reverse transcription of roughly 0.45 to 1 ug RNA was performed with random hexamers. Each CDR3 protein is one row after TCRdb ran MiXCR on the immunoSEQ multiplex PCR reads. The sample records 75,000 to 95,000 distinct CDR3 sequences, roughly 92% being singletons. The length of the CDR3 is 13 residues. V lost 2 bases, J lost 3 bases, and 8 bases lay in between. With regard to this clonotype: The antigen is unknown.

Study-wide results and caveats: Susac CD8+ cells expanded clonally the most in TEMRA cells and in active patients.

The material sequenced was CD8+ T cells from PBMCs. This clonotype was obtained from a human donor with Susac syndrome. The chain links TRBV12-3 or TRBV12-4 to TRBJ2-7; TRBD2 is a possible D gene (5 bases). The CDR3 DNA is TGTGCCAGCAGTTTAAGCGGAAACTACGAGCAGTACTTC. Protein sequence: CASSLSGNYEQYF.